Listed below are T cell receptor beta chains from one sample, sequenced in a study of blood T cell repertoires in COVID-19. Only in-frame clones appear in the TCRdb table, and some are missing; sequencing was by immunoSEQ multiplex PCR. The sample has about 71,000 clones, approximately 85% seen once. Sequencing was done on a sample of peripheral blood. The receptors here all came from an elderly man with acute or convalescent COVID-19. CDR3s leave out the opening cysteine and the closing phenylalanine or tryptophan. D genes are given only for firm matches. The listing skips clone size in some rows; elsewhere it reads once, few, many or a size class.

D	V	size	J	CDR3
TRBD1	TRBV4-1	-	TRBJ2-1	ASSQDGVMTGTADEQF
TRBD1	TRBV7-2	-	TRBJ1-6	ASRPTGTGFSPLH
TRBD2	TRBV28	-	TRBJ2-3	ASSPIAGGGVDTQY
-	TRBV10-2	-	TRBJ2-3	ASRETVWYTQY
TRBD1	TRBV4-1	-	TRBJ1-2	ASSQAGGGNSYGYT
-	TRBV6-5	-	TRBJ2-7	ASSYGRGNGYEQY
-	TRBV28	-	TRBJ1-2	ASSSLTGIGYGYT
-	TRBV11-3	once	TRBJ2-1	ASSLGDRSSYNEQF
TRBD1	TRBV7-2	-	TRBJ1-2	ASSLSTRTGLNT
-	TRBV12-5	-	TRBJ2-3	ASGPVRSSRVASTDTQY
-	TRBV6-5	-	TRBJ1-6	ASSYARQAPNSPLH
-	TRBV4-1	-	TRBJ1-3	ASSQTAGRGVGNTIY
TRBD1	TRBV28	-	TRBJ2-1	ASSSAGTGGPGEQF
-	TRBV5-4	-	TRBJ2-5	ASSPRHLETQY
-	TRBV7-2	-	TRBJ2-7	ASSASVEQY
-	TRBV24-1	-	TRBJ1-1	ATSDPGSEAF
TRBD1	TRBV11-2	-	TRBJ1-3	ASSSTPGQWDGNTIY
-	TRBV28	-	TRBJ2-1	ASSPPIEGGINEQF
-	TRBV6-5	-	TRBJ1-5	ASRTGGGNQPQH
-	TRBV9	once	TRBJ1-2	ASSPLPGGGGYT
TRBD1	TRBV11-1	-	TRBJ2-4	ASSRKGQGKNIQY
TRBD1	TRBV5-1	-	TRBJ1-6	ASSLDLQGGSSPLH
-	TRBV18	once	TRBJ2-3	ASSPVEATDTQY
-	TRBV19	-	TRBJ1-1	ASSIASRGLSRNTEAF
TRBD2	TRBV7-2	-	TRBJ2-7	ASSLGGLAAYEQY
-	TRBV10-3	-	TRBJ1-1	AISPGRTEAF
-	TRBV6-5	few	TRBJ1-4	ASSYSWEGTNEKLF
TRBD1	TRBV6-5	-	TRBJ1-2	ASRQGPNGYT
TRBD1	TRBV11-3	-	TRBJ2-7	ASSLGTGVDEQY
TRBD1	TRBV19	-	TRBJ2-6	ASSPGQGDSGANVLT
-	TRBV5-5	-	TRBJ1-1	ASSLYNRMNTEAF
-	TRBV6-2/TRBV6-3	-	TRBJ1-2	ASSSNPRGLRGYT
-	TRBV6-5	-	TRBJ2-2	ASTSGVNTGELF
TRBD1	TRBV6-2/TRBV6-3	-	TRBJ1-5	ASSYGTGRNQPQH
-	TRBV7-2	-	TRBJ1-6	ASSLTRRNSPLH
TRBD1	TRBV12-3/TRBV12-4	-	TRBJ2-7	ASSTTGGYEQY
-	TRBV2	-	TRBJ1-2	ASSDPGHSNYGYT
TRBD1	TRBV7-9	-	TRBJ1-2	ASSLGTGRIFGYGYT
TRBD2	TRBV11-2	-	TRBJ2-7	ASTLGAGGSSYEQY
TRBD1	TRBV15	few	TRBJ1-3	ATSRGGDRVGNTIY
TRBD2	TRBV19	-	TRBJ2-1	ASSIEGGTSGSPYNEQF
-	TRBV30	-	TRBJ1-6	AWRSVSYNSPLH
-	TRBV7-9	-	TRBJ1-4	ASSLREPNEKLF
-	TRBV4-3	-	TRBJ1-4	ASSQEANSNEKLF
-	TRBV7-2	-	TRBJ2-1	ASSLEAGYNEQF
-	TRBV10-1	-	TRBJ1-4	ASSEGGVEKLF